Listed here is a single T cell receptor beta chain. Its antigen is as yet unknown. The PCR used 60 Vbeta and 13 Jbeta primers. As processed by the authors: Later analysis identified tens of millions of unique TCR beta chains, about 10 million shared. TCRdb's copy holds only in-frame clones and misses some; the assay was immunoSEQ multiplex PCR. V and J calls and clone size come straight from that table; D and trimming were deduced from the DNA. Of approximately 37,000 clones listed, around 70% are singletons. The record originates from a study of cytomegalovirus exposure and HLA in healthy donors. Study results and limitations: Previously analyzed data showed that most TCR beta V segments were productive at a frequency of about 87% or about 30%.

This CDR3 comprises 16 residues. Germline lookup yields CDR1 MGHRA and CDR2 YSYEKL. V was cut by 1 base and J by 6 bases, with 18 bases left in between. The sample was PBMCs. This chain connects TRBV4-1 to TRBJ1-2; weak D call: TRBD1 (6 bases). The TCR originated in a man aged 25 to 40 in good health and CMV-seronegative. The CDR3 protein is CASSQAQRTGNDGYTF. In nucleotides, the CDR3 is TGCGCCAGCAGCCAAGCCCAACGAACAGGGAACGATGGCTACACCTTC.